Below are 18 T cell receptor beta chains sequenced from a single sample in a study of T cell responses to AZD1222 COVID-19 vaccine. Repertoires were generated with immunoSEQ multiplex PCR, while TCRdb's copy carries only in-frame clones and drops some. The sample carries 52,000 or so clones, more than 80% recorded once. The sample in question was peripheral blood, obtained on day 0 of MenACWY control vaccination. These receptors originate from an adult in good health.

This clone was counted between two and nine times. The CDR3 loop reads CASSDSSAGELFF. The CDR3 nucleotides read TGTGCCAGCAGTGACTCTTCCGCCGGGGAGCTGTTTTTT. J is TRBJ2-2 and V is TRBV6-4, with D hard to call. The CDR3 sequence is 13 residues long. V lost 0 bases, J lost 6 bases, and 5 bases lay in between. Germline V lookup: CDR1 MRHNA, CDR2 SNTAGT.

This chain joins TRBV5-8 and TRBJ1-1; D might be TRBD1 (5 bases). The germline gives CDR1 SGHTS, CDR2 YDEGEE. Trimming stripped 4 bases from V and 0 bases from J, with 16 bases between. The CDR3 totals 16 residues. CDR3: CASSMGPGLMNTEAFF. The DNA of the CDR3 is TGTGCCAGCAGCATGGGACCGGGATTAATGAACACTGAAGCTTTCTTT.

The chain's CDR3 is CASSPGLAGTSYEQYF. DNA for the CDR3: TGTGCCAGCAGCCCGGGACTAGCGGGAACCTCCTACGAGCAGTACTTC. The rearrangement joins TRBV27 to TRBJ2-7, with 13 bases fitting TRBD2. Germline V gives CDR1 MNHEY, CDR2 SMNVEV (reference sequence). The length of the CDR3 is 16 residues. Unmatched junction bases numbered 5, after V lost 6 bases and J lost 0 bases.

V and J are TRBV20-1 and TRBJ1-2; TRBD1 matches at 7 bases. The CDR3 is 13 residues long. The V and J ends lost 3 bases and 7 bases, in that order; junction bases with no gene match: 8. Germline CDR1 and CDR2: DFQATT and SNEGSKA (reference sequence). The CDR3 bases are TGCAGTGCTAGTAGGGACAGCCAGAGTGGCTACACCTTC. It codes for CSASRDSQSGYTF.

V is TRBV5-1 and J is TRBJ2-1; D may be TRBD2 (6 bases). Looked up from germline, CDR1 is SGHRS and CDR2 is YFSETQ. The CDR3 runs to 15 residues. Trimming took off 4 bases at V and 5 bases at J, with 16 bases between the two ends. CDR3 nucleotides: TGCGCCAGCAGCCCACTCCGTGGGGGGAACAATGAGCAGTTCTTC. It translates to CASSPLRGGNNEQFF.

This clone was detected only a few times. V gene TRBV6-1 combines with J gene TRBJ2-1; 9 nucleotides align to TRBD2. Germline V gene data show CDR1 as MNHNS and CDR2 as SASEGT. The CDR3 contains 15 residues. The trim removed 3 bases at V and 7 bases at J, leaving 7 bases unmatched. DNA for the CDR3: TGTGCCAGCAGTGAGGGGGCGGGAGGGCCGAATGAGCAGTTCTTC. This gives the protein CASSEGAGGPNEQFF.

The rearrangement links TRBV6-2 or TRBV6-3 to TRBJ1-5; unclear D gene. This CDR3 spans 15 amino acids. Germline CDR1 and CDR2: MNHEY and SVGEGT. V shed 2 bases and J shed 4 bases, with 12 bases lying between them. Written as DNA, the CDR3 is TGTGCCAGCAGTTACGATTTGGCACGGAATCAGCCCCAGCATTTT. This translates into CASSYDLARNQPQHF.

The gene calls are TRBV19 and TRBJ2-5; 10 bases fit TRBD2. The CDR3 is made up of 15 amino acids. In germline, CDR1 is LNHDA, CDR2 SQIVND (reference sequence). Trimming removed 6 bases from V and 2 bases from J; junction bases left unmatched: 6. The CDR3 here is CASRPLAGAQETQYF. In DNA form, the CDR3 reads TGTGCCAGTAGGCCGCTAGCGGGAGCGCAAGAGACCCAGTACTTC. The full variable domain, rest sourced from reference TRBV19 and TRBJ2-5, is DGGITQSPKYLFRKEGQNVTLSCEQNLNHDAMYWYRQDPGQGLRLIYYSQIVNDFQKGDIAEGYSVSREKKESFPLTVTSAQKNPTAFYLCASRPLAGAQETQYFGPGTRLLVL.

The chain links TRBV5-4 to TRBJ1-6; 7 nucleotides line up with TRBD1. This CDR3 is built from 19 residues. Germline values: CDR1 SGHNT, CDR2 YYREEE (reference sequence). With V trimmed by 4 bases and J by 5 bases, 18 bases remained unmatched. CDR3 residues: CASSPMGVAGGYDNSPLHF. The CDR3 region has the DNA TGTGCCAGCAGCCCCATGGGCGTGGCAGGGGGATATGATAATTCACCCCTCCACTTT.

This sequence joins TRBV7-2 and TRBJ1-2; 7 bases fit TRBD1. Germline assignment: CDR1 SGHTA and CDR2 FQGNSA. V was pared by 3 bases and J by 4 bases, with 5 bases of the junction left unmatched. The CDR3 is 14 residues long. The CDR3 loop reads CASSFPDRFYGYTF. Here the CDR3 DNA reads TGTGCCAGCAGCTTCCCGGACAGGTTCTATGGCTACACCTTC.

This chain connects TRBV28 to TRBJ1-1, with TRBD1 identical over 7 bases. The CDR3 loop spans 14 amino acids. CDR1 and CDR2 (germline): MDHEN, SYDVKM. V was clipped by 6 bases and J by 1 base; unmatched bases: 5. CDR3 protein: CASRPGGQNTEAFF. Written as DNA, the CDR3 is TGTGCCAGCAGGCCAGGGGGGCAGAACACTGAAGCTTTCTTT.

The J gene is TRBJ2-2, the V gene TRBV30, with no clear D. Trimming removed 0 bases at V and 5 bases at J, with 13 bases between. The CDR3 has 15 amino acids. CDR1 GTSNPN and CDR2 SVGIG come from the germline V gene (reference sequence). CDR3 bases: TGTGCCTGGAGTGTACTGCCCCCCGGGACCGGGGAGCTGTTTTTT. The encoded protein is CAWSVLPPGTGELFF. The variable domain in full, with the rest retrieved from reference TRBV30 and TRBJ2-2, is SQTIHQWPATLVQPVGSPLSLECTVEGTSNPNLYWYRQAAGRGLQLLFYSVGIGQISSEVPQNLSASRPQDRQFILSSKKLLLSDSGFYLCAWSVLPPGTGELFFGEGSRLTVL.

The CDR3: CATSDPSGGYTF. Written as DNA, the CDR3 is TGTGCCACCAGTGATCCGTCAGGTGGCTACACCTTC. V and J are TRBV24-1 and TRBJ1-2; D is ambiguous. V shed 3 bases and J shed 7 bases, with 8 bases lying between them. CDR1 and CDR2 (germline): KGHDR, SFDVKD. This CDR3 has 12 residues.

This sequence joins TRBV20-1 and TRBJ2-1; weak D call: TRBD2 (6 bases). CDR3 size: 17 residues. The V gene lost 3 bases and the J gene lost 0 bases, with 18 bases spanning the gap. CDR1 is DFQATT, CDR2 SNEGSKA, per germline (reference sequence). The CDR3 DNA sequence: TGCAGTGCTAGTCGGCCCGGAGGGGTCAGCTCCTACAATGAGCAGTTCTTC. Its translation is CSASRPGGVSSYNEQFF.

The CDR3, as DNA: TGTGCCAGCTACAGTCCGGGACAGGGCTCCTACAATGAGCAGTTCTTC. Amino acids: CASYSPGQGSYNEQFF. This chain uses TRBV28 with TRBJ2-1; 9 bases line up with TRBD1. Germline CDR1 and CDR2: MDHEN and SYDVKM. The CDR3 consists of 16 residues. The V segment lost 8 bases and the J segment 0 bases; nucleotides outside the gene matches: 8.

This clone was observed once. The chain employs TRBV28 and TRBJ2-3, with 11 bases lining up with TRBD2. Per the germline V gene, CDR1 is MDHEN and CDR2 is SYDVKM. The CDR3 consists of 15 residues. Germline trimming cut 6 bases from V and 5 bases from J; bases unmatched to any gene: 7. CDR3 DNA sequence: TGTGCCAGCAGATTTGGGACTAGCGGAAAAGATACGCAGTATTTT. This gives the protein CASRFGTSGKDTQYF.

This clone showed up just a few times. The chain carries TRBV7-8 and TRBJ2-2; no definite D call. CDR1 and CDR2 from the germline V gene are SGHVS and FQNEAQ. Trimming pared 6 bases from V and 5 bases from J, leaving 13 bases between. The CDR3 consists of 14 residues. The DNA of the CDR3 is TGTGCCAGCAGAGCTTATGTCCAAACCGGGGAGCTGTTTTTT. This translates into CASRAYVQTGELFF.

The CDR3 loop is CASSPPSGAGGEQYF. The CDR3 nucleotides read TGTGCCAGCTCACCACCCAGTGGGGCGGGGGGCGAGCAGTACTTC. The V gene is TRBV18, the J gene TRBJ2-7, with TRBD2 identical over 8 bases. The germline CDR1 and CDR2 sequences are KGHSH and LQKENI. The CDR3 has 15 amino acids. Trimming removed 0 bases from V and 6 bases from J; junction bases left unmatched: 7. Looking up the rest from reference TRBV18 and TRBJ2-7 gives the full variable domain: NAGVMQNPRHLVRRRGQEARLRCSPMKGHSHVYWYRQLPEEGLKFMVYLQKENIIDESGMPKERFSAEFPKEGPSILRIQQVVRGDSAAYFCASSPPSGAGGEQYFGPGTRLTVT.